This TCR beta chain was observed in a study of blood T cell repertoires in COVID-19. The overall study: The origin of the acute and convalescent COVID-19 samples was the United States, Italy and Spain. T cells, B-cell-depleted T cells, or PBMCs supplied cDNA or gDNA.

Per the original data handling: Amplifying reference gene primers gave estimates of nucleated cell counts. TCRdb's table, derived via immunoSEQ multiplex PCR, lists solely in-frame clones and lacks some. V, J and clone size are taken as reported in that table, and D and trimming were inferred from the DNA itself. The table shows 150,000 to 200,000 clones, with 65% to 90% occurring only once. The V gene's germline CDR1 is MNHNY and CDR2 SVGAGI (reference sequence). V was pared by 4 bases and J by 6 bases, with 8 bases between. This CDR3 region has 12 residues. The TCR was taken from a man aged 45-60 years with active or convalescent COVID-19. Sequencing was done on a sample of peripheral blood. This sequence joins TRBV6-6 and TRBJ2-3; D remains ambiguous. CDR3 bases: TGTGCCAGCAGTTTTTCCTTTGATACGCAGTATTTT. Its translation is CASSFSFDTQYF.